A single sample is the source of the 32 T cell receptor beta chains below, sequenced in a study of cytomegalovirus exposure and HLA in healthy donors. Both 60 Vbeta primers and 13 Jbeta primers went into the PCR. TCRdb keeps only in-frame clones here, not all; method: immunoSEQ multiplex PCR. The repertoire holds more than 90,000 clones, with more than 75% as singletons. The source material was PBMCs. These receptors came from a human donor in good health.

This clone was seen a handful of times. This chain uses TRBV6-1 with TRBJ1-5; TRBD1 agrees at 7 bases. Per germline, CDR1 MNHNS and CDR2 SASEGT. Trimming at V came to 10 bases and at J to 4 bases, leaving 13 bases not matched to a gene. The CDR3 totals 15 residues. The DNA of the CDR3 is TGTGCCACCGGGGTAAGGTCAGGGGGGAATCAGCCCCAGCATTTT. Protein sequence: CATGVRSGGNQPQHF.

The J gene is TRBJ1-1, the V gene TRBV6-5; TRBD1 aligns across 10 bases. After removal of 4 bases from V and 11 bases from J, the junction contained 10 bases not matched to a gene. CDR1 and CDR2 from the germline V gene are MNHEY and SVGAGI. This CDR3 is 14 amino acids long. The CDR3 region is CASSSGTGVLRAFF. The CDR3 DNA follows: TGTGCCAGCAGTTCCGGGACAGGGGTGTTACGGGCTTTCTTT.

Regarding this clone: The junction does not match germline at one end; this may be a read error. The chain recombines TRBV7-9 with TRBJ2-1; D might be TRBD2 (7 bases). This CDR3 comprises 14 residues. Germline values: CDR1 SEHNR, CDR2 FQNEAQ (reference sequence). CDR3 sequence (DNA): TGTGCCAGCAGCCCAGGCGGGGGCACCCATAGGCCGCTCTTC. Residues: CASSPGGGTHRPLF.

CDR3 nucleotide sequence: TGTGCCAGCAGTGACCACGGGGGGCCTGGAATCACAGATACGCAGTATTTT. It specifies CASSDHGGPGITDTQYF. The chain joins TRBV6-4 to TRBJ2-3, with D possibly matching TRBD2 (7 bases). The CDR3 consists of 17 residues. Germline V CDR1 and CDR2: MRHNA, SNTAGT. The V end lost 2 bases, the J end lost 2 bases, and 17 bases lay between the germline ends.

The chain couples TRBV29-1 to TRBJ2-5, with 11 bases that match TRBD1. The CDR3 covers 13 residues. Germline V gene sequence: CDR1 SQVTM, CDR2 ANQGSEA. V dropped 7 bases and J dropped 1; count of bases not matched to a gene: 2. The DNA for the CDR3 is TGCAGCGCTGGGACAGGGGGCCAAGAGACCCAGTACTTC. Protein sequence: CSAGTGGQETQYF.

As DNA, the CDR3 is TGTGCCAGCAGCTTGGCCCTAGCGGGCACAGATACGCAGTATTTT. Encoded protein: CASSLALAGTDTQYF. The chain has TRBV5-4 and TRBJ2-3, with 7 bases aligning to TRBD2. CDR1 and CDR2 from the germline V gene are SGHNT and YYREEE (reference sequence). The CDR3 extends over 15 amino acids. The trim removed 0 bases at V and 1 base at J, leaving 2 bases unmatched.

V usage is TRBV9 and J usage is TRBJ2-2; D might be TRBD1 (5 bases). The CDR3 is made up of 14 amino acids. CDR1 SGDLS and CDR2 YYNGEE come from the germline V gene. V lost 0 bases, J lost 7 bases, and 10 bases lay in between. CDR3 coding DNA: TGTGCCAGCAGCGTAGCAGGGATGGGCGGGGAGCTGTTTTTT. It codes for CASSVAGMGGELFF.

This chain joins TRBV5-1 and TRBJ2-3; 7 bases line up with TRBD2. CDR1 is SGHRS and CDR2 is YFSETQ in the germline V gene. CDR3 length: 15 amino acids. After removal of 1 base from V and 3 bases from J, the junction contained 5 bases not matched to a gene. CDR3 sequence (DNA): TGCGCCAGCAGCTTGCGGGGGGTGATGACAGATACGCAGTATTTT. Protein: CASSLRGVMTDTQYF. The full variable domain, in which reference TRBV5-1 and TRBJ2-3 provide the parts outside the CDR3, is KAGVTQTPRYLIKTRGQQVTLSCSPISGHRSVSWYQQTPGQGLQFLFEYFSETQRNKGNFPGRFSGRQFSNSRSEMNVSTLELGDSALYLCASSLRGVMTDTQYFGPGTRLTVL.

This sequence joins TRBV11-2 and TRBJ2-7; perhaps TRBD1 as D (5 bases). Per the germline V gene, CDR1 is SGHAT and CDR2 is FQNNGV. This CDR3 region has 16 residues. Between the trimmed V and J ends, which lost 6 bases and 1 base, there was a span of 19 bases. The CDR3 is CASRPKGVTTSYEQYF. The CDR3 DNA is TGTGCCAGCAGGCCAAAAGGGGTCACCACATCCTACGAGCAGTACTTC.

The chain combines TRBV4-1 with TRBJ2-5, with a tentative D call TRBD1 (6 bases). The CDR3 is made up of 15 amino acids. V lost 1 base to trimming and J lost 2 bases, with 11 bases between them. Germline CDR1 reads MGHRA; CDR2 reads YSYEKL. The CDR3 DNA reads TGCGCCAGCAGCCAAGTAAACAGGGAACAAGAGACCCAGTACTTC. Encoded protein: CASSQVNREQETQYF.

The genes are TRBV5-1 and TRBJ2-2; 11 bases map to TRBD1. The CDR3 has 17 residues. V shed 4 bases, J shed 2 bases, and the junction held 7 bases outside the gene matches. Germline CDR1 SGHRS, CDR2 YFSETQ. DNA of the CDR3: TGCGCCAGCAGCCCCCGGACAGGGGGCGACAACACCGGGGAGCTGTTTTTT. Protein sequence: CASSPRTGGDNTGELFF.

The CDR3 region has the DNA TGCGCCAGCAGGGGAAGGGTCGACAGCTACAATGAGCAGTTCTTC. It specifies CASRGRVDSYNEQFF. The genes are TRBV5-1 and TRBJ2-1; perhaps TRBD1 as D (5 bases). The CDR3 is 15 amino acids. Germline V gene data show CDR1 as SGHRS and CDR2 as YFSETQ. Between the trimmed V and J ends, which lost 5 bases and 3 bases, there was a span of 15 bases.

The chain has TRBV7-2 and TRBJ1-1, with TRBD1 identical over 8 bases. CDR3 length equals 17 residues. Germline V gene sequence: CDR1 SGHTA, CDR2 FQGNSA. Trimming removed 5 bases from V and 1 base from J; junction bases left unmatched: 12. CDR3 residues: CASSLRDRSHGNTEAFF. In nucleotides, the CDR3 is TGTGCCAGCAGCCTTCGGGACAGGTCCCATGGGAACACTGAAGCTTTCTTT.

This chain connects TRBV14 to TRBJ1-2, with TRBD1 identical over 8 bases. CDR1 is SGHDN and CDR2 is FVKESK in the germline V gene. The CDR3 sequence is 16 residues long. J was trimmed by 4 bases and V by 4 bases; bases with no gene match: 11. Here the CDR3 DNA reads TGTGCCAGCAGCCCCATAGGACAGGGAGGGATCTATGGCTACACCTTC. It specifies CASSPIGQGGIYGYTF.

The chain links TRBV7-9 to TRBJ1-6; D gene unclear. This CDR3 contains 19 residues. The germline V gene encodes CDR1 SEHNR and CDR2 FQNEAQ (reference sequence). The V and J ends lost 7 bases and 9 bases respectively, with 31 bases between them. The CDR3, as DNA: TGTGCCAGCACCAAGACTCAAGGAGGCCTCCCCGCGCGGATTTCACCCCTCCACTTT. Its translation: CASTKTQGGLPARISPLHF.

This sequence joins TRBV7-2 and TRBJ2-7; a weak D match, TRBD2 (5 bases). The CDR3 contains 14 residues. The V gene lost 1 base and the J gene lost 6 bases, with 13 bases spanning the gap. Germline loops: CDR1 SGHTA, CDR2 FQGNSA. CDR3: CASSLVEGDGEQYF. The DNA of the CDR3 is TGTGCCAGCAGCTTAGTCGAGGGAGACGGCGAGCAGTACTTC.

The V gene is TRBV6-5, the J gene TRBJ2-7, with 13 bases fitting TRBD2. Per germline, CDR1 MNHEY and CDR2 SVGAGI. The V segment lost 6 bases and the J segment 4 bases; nucleotides outside the gene matches: 3. CDR3 length: 14 amino acids. CDR3 sequence reads: CASRRTSGSYEQYF. The CDR3, as DNA: TGTGCCAGCAGGAGGACTAGCGGGAGTTACGAGCAGTACTTC.

The DNA of the CDR3 is TGTGCCAGCAGTGGGGGGCAGGGGGCTCTAGGAGCTTTCTTT. Residues: CASSGGQGALGAFF. This rearrangement joins TRBV2 to TRBJ1-1, with TRBD1 matching 8 bases. Trimming took 4 bases from V and 10 from J; bases not matched to a gene: 11. The CDR3 has 14 residues. Germline CDR1 reads SNHLY; CDR2 reads FYNNEI. Using reference TRBV2 and TRBJ1-1 for the parts outside the CDR3, the full variable domain is EPEVTQTPSHQVTQMGQEVILRCVPISNHLYFYWYRQILGQKVEFLVSFYNNEISEKSEIFDDQFSVERPDGSNFTLKIRSTKLEDSAMYFCASSGGQGALGAFFGQGTRLTVV.

CDR3 bases: TGTGCCAGCTCCCAAGACAGGGGGAATTCACCCCTCCACTTT. Its protein product is CASSQDRGNSPLHF. The chain couples TRBV18 to TRBJ1-6, with 9 bases aligning to TRBD1. Per germline, CDR1 KGHSH and CDR2 LQKENI. The CDR3 has 14 residues. V lost 6 bases and J lost 7; bases outside the gene matches: 4.

The chain has TRBV6-5 and TRBJ1-1; 9 positions agree with TRBD1. Looked up from germline, CDR1 is MNHEY and CDR2 is SVGAGI. This CDR3 has 15 residues. Trimming removed 5 bases from V and 7 bases from J; junction bases left unmatched: 11. CDR3 bases: TGTGCCAGCAGTACACGAACAGGGGGCCGGTATGAAGCTTTCTTT. Translating it yields CASSTRTGGRYEAFF.

The gene calls are TRBV21-1 and TRBJ2-7; TRBD1 is the table's D call, not checked against the DNA. TRBV21-1 is classified as a pseudogene. The CDR3 has 17 residues. CDR3 coding DNA: TGTGCCAGCAGCCCCCCCCCGGGACAGGGCTCTTCCTACGAGCAGTACTTC. This translates into CASSPPPGQGSSYEQYF.

CDR3 sequence (DNA): TGCAGCGTTGCTGGCCGACAGGGTTACGAGCAGTACTTC. It translates to CSVAGRQGYEQYF. The V call is TRBV29-1, the J call TRBJ2-7; 7 bases map to TRBD1. V lost 4 bases, J lost 4 bases, and 7 bases stayed unmatched. The CDR3 totals 13 residues. Germline CDR1 reads SQVTM; CDR2 reads ANQGSEA.

This chain connects TRBV5-1 to TRBJ2-7; 10 positions match TRBD1. Germline V lookup: CDR1 SGHRS, CDR2 YFSETQ. The CDR3 has 14 residues. V was clipped by 7 bases and J by 3 bases; unmatched bases: 7. The chain's CDR3 is CASRRQGAYYEQYF. The CDR3 DNA sequence: TGCGCCAGCCGCAGACAGGGGGCATACTACGAGCAGTACTTC. The full variable domain, with the rest looked up from reference TRBV5-1 and TRBJ2-7, is KAGVTQTPRYLIKTRGQQVTLSCSPISGHRSVSWYQQTPGQGLQFLFEYFSETQRNKGNFPGRFSGRQFSNSRSEMNVSTLELGDSALYLCASRRQGAYYEQYFGPGTRLTVT.

The gene calls are TRBV6-1 and TRBJ1-2; D is perhaps TRBD1 (5 bases). Germline CDR1 MNHNS, CDR2 SASEGT. The CDR3 consists of 14 residues. V lost 5 bases and J lost 0, with 10 bases in between. CDR3 nucleotide sequence: TGTGCCAGCAGTCAGGGTCAAGCTAACTATGGCTACACCTTC. As protein: CASSQGQANYGYTF.

The rearrangement joins TRBV19 to TRBJ2-6, with D perhaps matching TRBD1 (6 bases). Trimming took off 9 bases at V and 0 bases at J, with 18 bases between the two ends. The germline V gene encodes CDR1 LNHDA and CDR2 SQIVND (reference sequence). This CDR3 region has 17 residues. CDR3: CASRYGQITSGANVLTF. As DNA, the CDR3 is TGTGCCAGCCGTTACGGACAGATCACCTCTGGGGCCAACGTCCTGACTTTC.

The chain has TRBV29-1 and TRBJ2-2; TRBD1 matches at 9 bases. Trimming cost V 7 bases and J 8 bases; bases outside gene matches: 8. The CDR3 covers 13 residues. Germline-derived CDR1 and CDR2 are SQVTM and ANQGSEA. CDR3 amino acids: CSAGTGLGGELFF. The CDR3 DNA reads TGCAGCGCCGGGACAGGGTTAGGTGGGGAGCTGTTTTTT.

This chain joins TRBV30 and TRBJ2-7; D call uncertain. The V end was cut by 1 base, the J end by 4 bases, with 5 bases between. Germline loops: CDR1 GTSNPN, CDR2 SVGIG (reference sequence). This CDR3 has 11 amino acids. The DNA of the CDR3 is TGTGCCTGGAGTGAACAGTACGAGCAGTACTTC. This sequence encodes CAWSEQYEQYF. Full variable domain (missing parts from reference TRBV30 and TRBJ2-7): SQTIHQWPATLVQPVGSPLSLECTVEGTSNPNLYWYRQAAGRGLQLLFYSVGIGQISSEVPQNLSASRPQDRQFILSSKKLLLSDSGFYLCAWSEQYEQYFGPGTRLTVT.

This chain joins TRBV27 and TRBJ1-2, with TRBD1 matching 7 bases. CDR1 and CDR2 (germline): MNHEY, SMNVEV (reference sequence). The CDR3 consists of 15 residues. The ends lost 5 bases at V and 4 bases at J; junction bases unmatched: 10. CDR3: CASSGTELGSYGYTF. The CDR3 DNA reads as TGTGCCAGCAGTGGGACAGAACTAGGGAGCTATGGCTACACCTTC.

The rearrangement links TRBV6-1 to TRBJ1-2; D remains unclear. CDR3 size: 13 residues. V lost 6 bases and J lost 8, with 16 bases in between. Germline-derived CDR1 and CDR2 are MNHNS and SASEGT. The CDR3 reads CASSPRGERGYTF. Here the CDR3 DNA reads TGTGCCAGCAGCCCCCGGGGAGAGCGAGGCTACACCTTC.

The chain carries TRBV10-3 and TRBJ2-3, with 11 bases aligning to TRBD2. This CDR3 has 17 residues. Germline loops: CDR1 ENHRY, CDR2 SYGVKD. With 6 bases clipped from V and 5 bases from J, the junction kept 13 bases outside the gene matches. The CDR3 loop reads CAIRDMYSGGAGDTQYF. The CDR3 coding sequence is TGTGCCATCAGGGATATGTATAGCGGGGGGGCCGGAGATACGCAGTATTTT.

V gene TRBV7-9 combines with J gene TRBJ2-5, with D maybe TRBD1 (5 bases). The CDR3 totals 13 residues. Germline CDR1 is SEHNR and CDR2 is FQNEAQ (reference sequence). V was shortened by 8 bases and J by 1 base, with 11 bases between the two germline ends. CDR3 loop: CASDRPFQETQYF. As DNA, the CDR3 is TGTGCCAGCGACAGACCGTTCCAAGAGACCCAGTACTTC. The full variable domain, in which reference TRBV7-9 and TRBJ2-5 provide the parts outside the CDR3, is DTGVSQNPRHKITKRGQNVTFRCDPISEHNRLYWYRQTLGQGPEFLTYFQNEAQLEKSRLLSDRFSAERPKGSFSTLEIQRTEQGDSAMYLCASDRPFQETQYFGPGTRLLVL.

The J gene is TRBJ2-7, the V gene TRBV5-1, with 7 bases lining up with TRBD1. Unmatched junction bases numbered 3, after V lost 0 bases and J lost 6 bases. Germline V gene data show CDR1 as SGHRS and CDR2 as YFSETQ. The CDR3 consists of 13 residues. The CDR3 nucleotides are TGCGCCAGCAGCTTGGGGGGGACAGTCGAGCAGTACTTC. This codes for CASSLGGTVEQYF. The full variable domain, in which reference TRBV5-1 and TRBJ2-7 provide the parts outside the CDR3, is KAGVTQTPRYLIKTRGQQVTLSCSPISGHRSVSWYQQTPGQGLQFLFEYFSETQRNKGNFPGRFSGRQFSNSRSEMNVSTLELGDSALYLCASSLGGTVEQYFGPGTRLTVT.